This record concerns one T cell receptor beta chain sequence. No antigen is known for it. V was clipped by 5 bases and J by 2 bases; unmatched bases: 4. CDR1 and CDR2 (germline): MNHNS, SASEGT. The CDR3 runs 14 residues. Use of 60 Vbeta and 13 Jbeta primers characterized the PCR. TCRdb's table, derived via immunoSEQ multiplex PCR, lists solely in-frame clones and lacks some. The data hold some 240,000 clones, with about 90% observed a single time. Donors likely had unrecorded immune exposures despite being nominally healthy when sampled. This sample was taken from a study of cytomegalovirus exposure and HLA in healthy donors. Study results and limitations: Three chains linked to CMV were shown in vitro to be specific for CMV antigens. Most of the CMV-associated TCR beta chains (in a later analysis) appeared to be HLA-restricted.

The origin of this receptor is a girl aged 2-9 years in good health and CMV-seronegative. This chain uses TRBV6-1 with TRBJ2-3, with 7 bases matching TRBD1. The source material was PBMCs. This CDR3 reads CASSSGTDTDTQYF. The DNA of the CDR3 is TGTGCCAGCAGTTCCGGGACAGACACAGATACGCAGTATTTT.